This T cell receptor (beta chain) was sequenced for a study of CD8 T cells in Susac syndrome. This clonotype appeared once. Reverse transcription of about 0.45 to 1 ug RNA was performed with random hexamers. TCRdb ran MiXCR on the immunoSEQ multiplex PCR reads and lists one entry per CDR3 protein. The repertoire has 150,000 or so distinct CDR3 sequences, around 95% of them found once; the top ten carry about 0.17%. Sequencing was done on a sample of CD4+ T cells from PBMCs. This receptor was taken from a human donor with Susac syndrome.

The CDR3 is CASSLRLAVDTQYF. The CDR3 DNA reads TGTGCCAGCAGTTTAAGACTAGCAGTTGATACGCAGTATTTT. The J gene is TRBJ2-3, the V gene TRBV27; the match to TRBD2 covers 7 bases. Germline CDR1 and CDR2: MNHEY and SMNVEV (reference sequence). Trimming removed 2 bases from V and 6 bases from J; junction bases left unmatched: 5. The CDR3 is 14 residues long.